The present T cell receptor (beta chain) was sequenced within a study of blood T cells in healthy people across ages. Across the study: Template switching caught about one barcoded beta molecule for each two T cells.

It was with a sample-barcoded 5' primer and a J-beta primer mix that a second PCR of roughly 7 to 12 cycles was run. Each cDNA was tagged by a template-switch adaptor containing 12 random nucleotides. TCRdb re-analysed the 5' RACE reads in MiXCR, keeping a single row per CDR3 protein. This table has 800,000 to 950,000 distinct CDR3 sequences, about 48% appearing once. This clonotype showed up just a few times. The antigen is not known. Study outcomes and limitations: Both naive CD4+ cell counts and diversity were greater in long-lived donors than in aged donors. Per million T cells, TCR beta diversity dropped roughly linearly as age increased.

This sequence originates from a man aged 25 to 40 in good health. Sequenced sample: blood.

The CDR3: CASSQDPGARTDTQYF. For the CDR3, the DNA is TGTGCCAGCAGCCAAGATCCAGGGGCCCGCACAGATACGCAGTATTTT. This chain uses TRBV3-1 with TRBJ2-3; tentative D call: TRBD1 (6 bases). The CDR3 has 16 residues. Trimming cost V 0 bases and J 1 base, with 11 bases left between them. The germline gives CDR1 LGHDT, CDR2 YNNKEL (reference sequence).